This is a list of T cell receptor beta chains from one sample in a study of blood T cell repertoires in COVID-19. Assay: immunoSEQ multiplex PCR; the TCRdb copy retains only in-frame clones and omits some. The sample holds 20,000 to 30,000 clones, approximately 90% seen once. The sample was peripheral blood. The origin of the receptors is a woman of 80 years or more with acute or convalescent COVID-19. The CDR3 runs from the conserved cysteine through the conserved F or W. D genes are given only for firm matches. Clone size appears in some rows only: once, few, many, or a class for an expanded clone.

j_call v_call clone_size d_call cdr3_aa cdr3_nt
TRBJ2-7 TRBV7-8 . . CASSPSYEQYF TGTGCCAGCAGCCCTTCTTACGAGCAGTACTTC
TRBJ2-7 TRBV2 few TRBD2 CASRRREGATGEQYF TGTGCCAGCAGGCGGCGGGAGGGTGCGACGGGAGAGCAGTACTTC
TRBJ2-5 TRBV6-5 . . CASGGTAVQETQYF TGTGCCAGCGGGGGGACAGCGGTACAAGAGACCCAGTACTTC
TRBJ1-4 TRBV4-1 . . CASSHSGDATNEKLFF TGCGCCAGCAGCCACTCAGGGGATGCAACTAATGAAAAACTGTTTTTT
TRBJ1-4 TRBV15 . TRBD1 CATSRDRTGPNEKLFF TGTGCCACCAGCAGAGATAGGACAGGCCCCAATGAAAAACTGTTTTTT
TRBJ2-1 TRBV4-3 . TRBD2 CASSQEVGGPLDEQFF TGCGCCAGCAGCCAAGAGGTGGGAGGGCCTTTGGATGAGCAGTTCTTC
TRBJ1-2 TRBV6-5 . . CASSSSQKGGYTF TGTGCCAGCAGTTCGAGTCAAAAGGGGGGCTACACCTTC
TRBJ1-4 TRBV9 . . CASSVGDFNEKLFF TGTGCCAGCAGCGTAGGGGACTTTAATGAAAAACTGTTTTTT
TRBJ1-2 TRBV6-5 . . CASRPRGGYYGYTF TGTGCCAGCAGGCCCCGGGGGGGATACTATGGCTACACCTTC
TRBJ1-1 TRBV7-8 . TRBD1 CASSLAVGQANTEAFF TGTGCCAGCAGCTTAGCGGTGGGACAGGCCAACACTGAAGCTTTCTTT
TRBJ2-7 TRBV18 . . CASSPPYSSYEQYF TGTGCCAGCTCACCACCCTACAGCTCCTACGAGCAGTACTTC
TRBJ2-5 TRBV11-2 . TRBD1 CASSRTLGTVQETQYF TGTGCCAGCAGCCGTACACTCGGGACAGTTCAAGAGACCCAGTACTTC
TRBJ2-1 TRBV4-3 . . CASSQSLSESEQFF TGCGCCAGCAGCCAATCACTCTCGGAGAGTGAGCAGTTCTTC
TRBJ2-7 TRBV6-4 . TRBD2 CASSPTGTSGAYEQYF TGTGCCAGCAGTCCAACGGGTACTAGCGGGGCATACGAGCAGTACTTC
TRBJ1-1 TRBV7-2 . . CASSLRSMNTEAFF TGTGCCAGCAGCTTACGGTCGATGAACACTGAAGCTTTCTTT
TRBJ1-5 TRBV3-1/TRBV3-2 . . CASSQEIRPNQPQHF TGTGCCAGCAGCCAAGAAATCAGGCCGAATCAGCCCCAGCATTTT